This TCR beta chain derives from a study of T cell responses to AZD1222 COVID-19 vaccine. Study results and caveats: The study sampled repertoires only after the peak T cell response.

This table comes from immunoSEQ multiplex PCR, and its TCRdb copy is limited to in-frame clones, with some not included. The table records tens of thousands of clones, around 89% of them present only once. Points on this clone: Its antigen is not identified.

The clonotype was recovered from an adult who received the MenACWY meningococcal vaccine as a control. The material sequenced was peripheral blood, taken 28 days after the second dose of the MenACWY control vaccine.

The CDR3 nucleotides read TGCGCCAGCAGCTTCGATAGCGGGGGACGGGACCAGTACTTC. Encoded protein: CASSFDSGGRDQYF. This rearrangement joins TRBV5-1 to TRBJ2-5; 9 nucleotides match TRBD2. The CDR3 has 14 residues. Germline assignment: CDR1 SGHRS and CDR2 YFSETQ. V trimming: 2 bases; J trimming: 10 bases; junction bases outside the gene matches: 9.